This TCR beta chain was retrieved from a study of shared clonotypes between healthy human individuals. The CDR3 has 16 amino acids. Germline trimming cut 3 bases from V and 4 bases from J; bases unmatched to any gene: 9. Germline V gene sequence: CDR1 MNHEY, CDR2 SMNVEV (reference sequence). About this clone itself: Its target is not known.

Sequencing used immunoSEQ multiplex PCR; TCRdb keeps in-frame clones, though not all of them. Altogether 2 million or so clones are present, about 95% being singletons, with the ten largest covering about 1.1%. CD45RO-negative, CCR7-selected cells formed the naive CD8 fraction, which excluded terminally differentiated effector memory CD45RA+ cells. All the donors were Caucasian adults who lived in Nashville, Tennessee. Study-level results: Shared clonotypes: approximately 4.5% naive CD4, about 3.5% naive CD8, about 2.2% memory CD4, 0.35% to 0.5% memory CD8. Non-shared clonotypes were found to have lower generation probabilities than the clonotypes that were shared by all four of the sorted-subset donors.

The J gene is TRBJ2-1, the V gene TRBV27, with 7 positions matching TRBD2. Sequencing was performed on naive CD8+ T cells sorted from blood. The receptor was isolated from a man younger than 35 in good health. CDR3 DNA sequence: TGTGCCAGCAGTTTTTGGCGGGGGAGGCCTTACAATGAGCAGTTCTTC. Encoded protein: CASSFWRGRPYNEQFF.